At least ten counts were recorded for the clone carrying this T cell receptor (beta chain). Whole blood, 2.5 to 3 ml, came from adult healthy volunteers. Cells were not sorted; total RNA input targeted roughly 1 to 1000 ng. Blood and skin TCR RNA was reverse transcribed with alpha and beta constant primers. TCRdb independently ran MiXCR on the 5' RACE reads; one entry per CDR3 protein. The sample lists tens of thousands of distinct CDR3 sequences; 4% to 4.5% were seen once. Germline CDR1 and CDR2: SGHRS and YFSETQ. Trimming removed 1 base from V and 1 base from J, with 9 bases in between. This CDR3 spans 14 amino acids. The data are from a study of naive and memory T cell subsets.

The TCR comes from a male donor in good health. The rearrangement links TRBV5-1 to TRBJ2-7, with D uncertain. The CDR3 here is CASSLIGTSYEQYF. The CDR3 DNA reads as TGCGCCAGCAGCTTGATTGGCACTTCCTACGAGCAGTACTTC. Full variable domain (outside the CDR3, taken from reference TRBV5-1 and TRBJ2-7): KAGVTQTPRYLIKTRGQQVTLSCSPISGHRSVSWYQQTPGQGLQFLFEYFSETQRNKGNFPGRFSGRQFSNSRSEMNVSTLELGDSALYLCASSLIGTSYEQYFGPGTRLTVT.